A selection of T cell receptor beta chains follows, all from one sample in a study of CD8 T cells in ankylosing spondylitis. MiXCR, run by TCRdb on the 5' RACE reads, gives a single entry per CDR3 protein. This table has some 700,000 distinct CDR3 sequences, around 17% appearing once. The specimen was blood, either unsorted or a sorted T cell fraction (not recorded which). The receptors stem from a male donor with ankylosing spondylitis. Both conserved end residues are part of each CDR3. D genes are given only for firm matches. Rows may omit the clone size; those that give it use once, few, many or a size class.

abundance	d_gene	j_gene	v_gene	CDR3nt	CDR3aa
-	TRBD2	TRBJ2-6	TRBV4-2	TGTGCCAGCAGCCAAGACGTACCGTCTAGCGGGGTATCTGGGGCCAACGTCCTGACTTTC	CASSQDVPSSGVSGANVLTF
few	-	TRBJ2-3	TRBV6-2/TRBV6-3	TGTGCCAGCAGTTACTCGATGGAAGCGGTCACAGATACGCAGTATTTT	CASSYSMEAVTDTQYF
few	-	TRBJ2-6	TRBV13	TGTGCCAGCAGCGCGGGGACAGCTGGGGCCAACGTCCTGACTTTC	CASSAGTAGANVLTF
-	-	TRBJ1-4	TRBV29-1	TGCAGCGTTTCCCCCGACGGGGAGAGGTGGCTTTTT	CSVSPDGERWLF
few	-	TRBJ2-5	TRBV28	TGTGCCAGCAGTTTGTGGAGAAACCAAGAGACCCAGTACTTC	CASSLWRNQETQYF
-	TRBD1	TRBJ1-4	TRBV12-3/TRBV12-4	TGTGCCAGCAGTCTGTCCCCGGGACAGGGGAGTGAAAAACTGTTTTTT	CASSLSPGQGSEKLFF
-	-	TRBJ2-4	TRBV4-1	TGCGCCAGCAGCCAAGTGGGGCGGAACAAAAACATTCAGTACTTC	CASSQVGRNKNIQYF
-	-	TRBJ1-4	TRBV15	TGTGCCACCAGCAGAGATGGTGAAAAACTGTTTTTT	CATSRDGEKLFF
few	-	TRBJ1-2	TRBV3-1	TGTGCCAGCAGCCTCACTCCCAGGGCTGGCTACACCTTC	CASSLTPRAGYTF
many	-	TRBJ2-1	TRBV5-6	TGTGCCAGCAGCTTAGTGGGCCAGAACAATGAGCAGTTCTTC	CASSLVGQNNEQFF
-	-	TRBJ2-3	TRBV5-6	TGTGCCAGCAGCTCGGCAGTAACAGATACGCAGTATTTT	CASSSAVTDTQYF
few	TRBD1	TRBJ1-5	TRBV28	TGTGCCAGCAGTGGATTGACAGGGACCCATCAGCCCCAGCATTTT	CASSGLTGTHQPQHF
-	-	TRBJ1-4	TRBV12-3/TRBV12-4	TGTGCCAGCAGCCCCAGGGTTGCAACTAATGAAAAACTGTTTTTT	CASSPRVATNEKLFF
-	TRBD2	TRBJ2-5	TRBV12-3/TRBV12-4	TGTGCCAGCAGTTTGACTAGCGGGAGTTTGGAGACCCAGTACTTC	CASSLTSGSLETQYF
few	TRBD1	TRBJ1-5	TRBV9	TGTGCCAGCAGCGCGCAGGGGGCTAGCAATCAGCCCCAGCATTTT	CASSAQGASNQPQHF
few	TRBD1	TRBJ1-2	TRBV12-3/TRBV12-4	TGTGCCAGCAGAGACAGGGGGGACATTTATGGCTACACCTTC	CASRDRGDIYGYTF
-	TRBD2	TRBJ2-5	TRBV10-3	TGTGCCATCAGTGAGTCAGGACTAGCGGGAACCGGGGAGACCCAGTACTTC	CAISESGLAGTGETQYF
few	-	TRBJ2-3	TRBV5-1	TGCGCCAGCAGCTTTTTTCCCTTGACTTTT	CASSFFPLTF
-	-	TRBJ1-4	TRBV12-3/TRBV12-4	TGTGCCAGCAGTTTGACGGGGAGGTCTGAAAAACTGTTTTTT	CASSLTGRSEKLFF
-	-	TRBJ2-3	TRBV7-6	TGTGCCAGCAGCCATGTGGAGGATACGCAGTATTTT	CASSHVEDTQYF
few	-	TRBJ2-7	TRBV5-1	TGCGCCAGCAGCTTGGGGTTTAGCGCCTACGAGCAGTACTTC	CASSLGFSAYEQYF
few	-	TRBJ1-1	TRBV27	TGTGCCAGCAGTTACTCCACCGGGCAAACTAGGGGTGAAGCTTTCTTT	CASSYSTGQTRGEAFF
few	-	TRBJ1-1	TRBV15	TGTGCCACCAGCAGATCCAGGGAAGGGAACACTGAAGCTTTCTTT	CATSRSREGNTEAFF
few	-	TRBJ1-1	TRBV19	TGTGCCAGTAGTCCAATGTCAGGGGCAGAGACTGAAGCTTTCTTT	CASSPMSGAETEAFF